This T cell receptor (beta chain) is from a study of blood T cell repertoires in COVID-19. About the study: Whether acute or convalescent, the COVID-19 samples came from the United States, Italy and Spain. Nucleic acid was either cDNA or gDNA, and it came from T cells, B-cell-depleted T cells, or PBMCs.

Original processing notes: Cell counts per sample came from amplifying reference gene primers. Some clones are missing from TCRdb's copy, which holds only in-frame ones; the method was immunoSEQ multiplex PCR. V and J calls and clone size are those listed in that table; D and trimming were worked out from the DNA. The sample records around 49,000 clones, about 76% being singletons. Followed longitudinally, the Seattle patients had been enrolled during active infection. This clone was counted once. The germline CDR1 and CDR2 sequences are SGHAT and FQNNGV. V lost 4 bases and J lost 5; bases outside the gene matches: 10. The CDR3 has 15 residues.

The chain employs TRBV11-2 and TRBJ2-7, with 8 bases fitting TRBD1. Sequencing was performed on peripheral blood. This TCR came from a woman at least 80 years old with COVID-19, enrolled during active disease. CDR3: CASSSGGQGAHEQYF. CDR3 bases: TGTGCCAGCAGCTCTGGAGGACAGGGAGCTCACGAGCAGTACTTC.